This TCR beta chain comes out of a study of T cells expressing NK-cell markers. TCRdb processed the 5' RACE reads again and assigns one entry to each CDR3 protein, with no DNA. This sample's table has 400,000 to 550,000 distinct CDR3 sequences. Germline V gene sequence: CDR1 KGHSH, CDR2 LQKENI. The CDR3 loop spans 12 amino acids. The rearrangement uses TRBV18 and TRBJ1-1. The sample comprised blood T cells: a sorted CD56 or NKG2C T cell subset, CD4+ or CD8+ T cells, or bulk PBMC T cells (not recorded which). The sequence derives from a woman between 18 and 69 years old in good health. The CDR3 here is CASSPGPTEAFF.